This T cell receptor (beta chain) derives from a study of human T cells and chemical hapten exposure. Unique molecular identifiers were attached to individual cDNA molecules during library preparation. TCRdb reprocessed the RACE reads via MiXCR and lists one record per CDR3 protein. The sample carries some 250,000 distinct CDR3 sequences, 7.5% to 8% recorded once. Trimming shortened V by 3 bases and J by 6 bases, and 15 bases separated the two germline ends. This CDR3 is built from 15 residues. The germline V gene encodes CDR1 MNHEY and CDR2 SMNVEV (reference sequence). The time point is: pre-sensitization, week 0. Treatment: therapeutic diphenylcyclopropenone sensitization with weekly scalp DPC.

V usage is TRBV27 and J usage is TRBJ1-5; tentative D call: TRBD1 (5 bases). Sequenced here: whole blood, sampled in connection with sensitization to the hapten diphenylcyclopropenone (DPC). The clonotype comes from a man aged 18 to 35 with alopecia areata. Some clones in this sample may be carry-over from other donors' samples. CDR3 region: CASSLKWTFSQPQHF. The CDR3 DNA follows: TGTGCCAGCAGTTTGAAATGGACATTTAGTCAGCCCCAGCATTTT.